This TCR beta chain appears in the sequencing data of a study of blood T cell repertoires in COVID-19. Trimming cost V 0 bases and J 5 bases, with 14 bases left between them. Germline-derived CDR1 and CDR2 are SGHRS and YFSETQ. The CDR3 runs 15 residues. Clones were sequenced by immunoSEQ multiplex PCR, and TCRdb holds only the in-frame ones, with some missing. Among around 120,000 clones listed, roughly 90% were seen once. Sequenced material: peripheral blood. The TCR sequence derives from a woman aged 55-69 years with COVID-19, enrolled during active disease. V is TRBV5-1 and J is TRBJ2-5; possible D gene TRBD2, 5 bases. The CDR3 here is CASSLESSQRETQYF. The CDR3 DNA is TGCGCCAGCAGCTTGGAGTCTTCACAGCGGGAGACCCAGTACTTC.